The clone carrying this T cell receptor beta chain was picked up a small number of times. The data derive from a study of T cells after yellow fever vaccination. The V gene lost 0 bases and the J gene lost 7 bases, with 10 bases spanning the gap. The CDR3 spans 14 residues. Germline values: CDR1 SGHTA, CDR2 FQGNSA. A single record per CDR3 protein comes from TCRdb applying MiXCR to the 5' RACE reads. The data contain 25,000 to 30,000 distinct CDR3 sequences, roughly 6.1% of them singletons. Study-wide results and caveats: The study re-detected most primary-vaccination clones after the booster (about 96% CD4, around 89% CD8). Relatively few clonotypes were ones that appeared in both CD4 and CD8 compartments.

Here the sequenced sample was PBMCs, either bulk or a sorted T-cell subset (CD4+, CD8+, memory, or dextramer-sorted; not recorded which), taken on the day of the yellow fever booster vaccination. The chain joins TRBV7-2 to TRBJ2-1; D is possibly TRBD2 (5 bases). The TCR was taken from a young man who received the YFV17D yellow fever vaccine. Here the CDR3 DNA reads TGTGCCAGCAGCTTAGCGGGAGAAGGGAATGAGCAGTTCTTC. It encodes CASSLAGEGNEQFF.